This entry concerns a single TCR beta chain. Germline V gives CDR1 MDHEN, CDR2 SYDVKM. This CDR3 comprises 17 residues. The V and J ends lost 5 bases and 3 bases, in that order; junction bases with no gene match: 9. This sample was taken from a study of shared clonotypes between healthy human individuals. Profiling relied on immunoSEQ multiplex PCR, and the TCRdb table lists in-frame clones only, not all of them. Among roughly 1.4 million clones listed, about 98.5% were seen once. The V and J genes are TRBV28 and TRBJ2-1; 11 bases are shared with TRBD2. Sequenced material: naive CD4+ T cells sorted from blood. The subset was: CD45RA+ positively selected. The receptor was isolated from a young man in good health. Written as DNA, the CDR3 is TGTGCCAGCAGTCCCCAGGCGGGACTAGCGGACTACAATGAGCAGTTCTTC. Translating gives CASSPQAGLADYNEQFF.